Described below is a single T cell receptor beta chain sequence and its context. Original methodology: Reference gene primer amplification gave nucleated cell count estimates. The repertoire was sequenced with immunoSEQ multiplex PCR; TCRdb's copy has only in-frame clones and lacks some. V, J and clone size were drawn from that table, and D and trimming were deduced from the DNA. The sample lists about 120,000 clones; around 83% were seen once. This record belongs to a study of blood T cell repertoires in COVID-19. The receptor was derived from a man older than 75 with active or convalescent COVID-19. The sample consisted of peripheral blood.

The CDR3 loop is CASSLGQVNSPLHF. CDR3 coding DNA: TGTGCCAGCAGCTTAGGACAGGTTAATTCACCCCTCCACTTT. V gene TRBV6-5 combines with J gene TRBJ1-6; 7 bases are a match to TRBD1. J was trimmed by 6 bases and V by 6 bases; bases with no gene match: 5. Germline CDR1 is MNHEY and CDR2 is SVGAGI. This CDR3 comprises 14 residues.